Each of the 7 T cell receptor beta chains below was sequenced from the same sample in a study of T cells after yellow fever vaccination. MiXCR, applied by TCRdb to the 5' RACE reads, yields one record per CDR3 protein. The top ten hold 11% to 15% of the sample, which has hundreds of thousands of distinct CDR3 sequences, about 14% seen once. This specimen consisted of PBMCs, obtained on the day of the yellow fever booster vaccination. These receptors were collected from a man younger than 45 who received the YFV17D yellow fever vaccine.

The J gene is TRBJ2-7, the V gene TRBV30, with D unresolved. Trimming left V 4 bases short and J 3 bases short, with 16 bases between. This CDR3 has 14 residues. CDR1 is GTSNPN and CDR2 is SVGIG in the germline V gene (reference sequence). The CDR3 protein is CAWTPHRALYEQYF. DNA of the CDR3: TGTGCCTGGACTCCTCACCGGGCTCTCTACGAGCAGTACTTC.

This clonotype was seen more than once but under ten times. This chain uses TRBV4-3 with TRBJ2-7, with D possibly TRBD1 on 6 matching bases. The CDR3 spans 15 residues. CDR1 and CDR2 from the germline V gene are LGHNA and YSLEER. V lost 0 bases, J lost 3 bases, and 12 bases lay in between. The CDR3 DNA reads TGCGCCAGCAGCCAAGATTGGACAGAGTACTACGAGCAGTACTTC. Amino acid sequence: CASSQDWTEYYEQYF.

The chain employs TRBV27 and TRBJ2-1; D is perhaps TRBD2 (5 bases). The germline V gene encodes CDR1 MNHEY and CDR2 SMNVEV (reference sequence). Between the trimmed V and J ends, which lost 10 bases and 3 bases, there was a span of 13 bases. The CDR3 runs to 13 residues. CDR3: CANEGGRYNEQFF. CDR3 bases: TGTGCCAACGAGGGCGGCCGCTACAATGAGCAGTTCTTC.

The chain is built from TRBV6-4 and TRBJ2-1; 11 bases line up with TRBD2. Germline V gene data show CDR1 as MRHNA and CDR2 as SNTAGT. V lost 6 bases to trimming and J lost 6 bases; unmatched junction nucleotides: 19. The CDR3 covers 19 residues. The CDR3 spells CASSHPGPLAGEWGNEQFF. The CDR3 DNA reads as TGTGCCAGCAGCCACCCGGGGCCACTAGCGGGGGAATGGGGCAATGAGCAGTTCTTC.

The V and J genes are TRBV7-2 and TRBJ1-2; D gene ambiguous. The ends were cut back, 8 bases at V and 4 bases at J, with 2 bases in the middle. This CDR3 comprises 9 residues. CDR1 is SGHTA, CDR2 FQGNSA, per germline. CDR3 nucleotides: TGTGCCAGCCGCTATGGCTACACCTTC. This sequence encodes CASRYGYTF.

The chain combines TRBV5-5 with TRBJ2-5, with D perhaps assigned TRBD1 or TRBD2 (5 bases each). Germline lookup yields CDR1 SGHKS and CDR2 YYEKEE (reference sequence). The CDR3 is made up of 12 amino acids. V was trimmed by 9 bases and J by 2 bases, leaving 11 bases between them. CDR3 nucleotide sequence: TGTGCCACTGGGACGGCGCAAGAGACCCAGTACTTC. It encodes CATGTAQETQYF.

This clonotype was observed a handful of times. CDR3 sequence: CASSYDSGINTGELFF. The CDR3 region has the DNA TGTGCCAGCAGCTACGATAGCGGGATTAACACCGGGGAGCTGTTTTTT. V is TRBV2 and J is TRBJ2-2; 8 bases are shared with TRBD2. This CDR3 contains 16 residues. Per the germline V gene, CDR1 is SNHLY and CDR2 is FYNNEI. Unmatched junction bases numbered 8, after V lost 6 bases and J lost 2 bases.